These 28 T cell receptor beta chains came from one sample sequenced in a study of chemoradiotherapy in HPV16-positive cancers. Libraries were prepared by immunoSEQ multiplex PCR; TCRdb keeps only in-frame clonotypes and omits some of them. This sample has about 5,900 clones, with 70% to 85% found just once. The sequencing used tumor tissue, collected from a patient who underwent chemoradiotherapy. The receptors were gathered from a human donor with HPV-associated anogenital cancer.

This clone showed up just a few times. The V call is TRBV13, the J call TRBJ1-4; D is unresolved. This CDR3 spans 15 amino acids. Germline V lookup: CDR1 PRHDT, CDR2 FYEKMQ (reference sequence). V dropped 7 bases and J dropped 0 bases, with 12 bases sitting between them. CDR3 sequence (DNA): TGTGCCAGCATCCCCTGGACGGCAACTAATGAAAAACTGTTTTTT. Encoded protein: CASIPWTATNEKLFF.

This chain joins TRBV28 and TRBJ2-7, with no clear D. V dropped 3 bases and J dropped 2 bases, with 14 bases sitting between them. The CDR3 spans 15 residues. Germline CDR1 reads MDHEN; CDR2 reads SYDVKM. The CDR3 DNA reads as TGTGCCAGCAGTTTCCAAGAATCCAGAGCCTACGAGCAGTACTTC. Protein product: CASSFQESRAYEQYF.

V usage is TRBV10-3 and J usage is TRBJ2-2, with D perhaps being TRBD1 or TRBD2 (6 bases each). V was trimmed by 6 bases and J by 3 bases, leaving 14 bases between them. The CDR3 covers 15 residues. Per germline, CDR1 ENHRY and CDR2 SYGVKD. The CDR3 is CAIRETGGDTGELFF. The CDR3 DNA sequence: TGTGCCATCAGGGAGACAGGCGGGGACACCGGGGAGCTGTTTTTT.

The V and J genes are TRBV7-2 and TRBJ2-7; possibly TRBD2 for D (5 bases). In germline, CDR1 is SGHTA, CDR2 FQGNSA. Trimming stripped 5 bases from V and 6 bases from J, with 17 bases between. The CDR3 totals 14 residues. This chain's CDR3 is CASSHTGVGIEQYF. CDR3 coding DNA: TGTGCCAGCAGCCACACTGGGGTCGGGATCGAGCAGTACTTC.

The rearrangement joins TRBV28 to TRBJ1-2, with D perhaps matching TRBD1 (5 bases). The length of the CDR3 is 15 residues. The V end was cut by 7 bases, the J end by 4 bases, with 19 bases between. CDR1 and CDR2 from the germline V gene are MDHEN and SYDVKM. CDR3 nucleotides: TGTGCCAGCATCCCAGGGAGCCGGGTCACCTATGGCTACACCTTC. Translation: CASIPGSRVTYGYTF.

The J gene is TRBJ1-2, the V gene TRBV6-6; tentative D call: TRBD1 (5 bases). The V and J ends lost 4 bases and 3 bases respectively, with 15 bases between them. Germline V gene lookup returns CDR1 MNHNY and CDR2 SVGAGI (reference sequence). CDR3 length: 15 residues. In DNA, the CDR3 is TGTGCCAGCAGTTTCTTGGGGCAGGGTGACTATGGCTACACCTTC. It specifies CASSFLGQGDYGYTF.

The V call is TRBV10-3, the J call TRBJ2-1, with 11 bases fitting TRBD2. There are 15 residues in the CDR3. Germline V gene data show CDR1 as ENHRY and CDR2 as SYGVKD. V shed 6 bases, J shed 4 bases, and the junction held 5 bases outside the gene matches. The CDR3, as DNA: TGTGCCATCAGGGATAGCGGGGGGGCTTACAATGAGCAGTTCTTC. It encodes CAIRDSGGAYNEQFF.

This sequence joins TRBV11-3 and TRBJ2-3; D not certain. The germline V gene encodes CDR1 SGHNT and CDR2 YENEEA. CDR3 length: 15 residues. Trimming removed 1 base at V and 2 bases at J, with 10 bases between. CDR3 sequence (DNA): TGTGCCAGCAGCTTAGGTGGATTAGACACAGATACGCAGTATTTT. Translating it yields CASSLGGLDTDTQYF.

In its sample, this clone was seen a few times. V usage is TRBV25-1 and J usage is TRBJ2-5, with D uncertain. Trimming pared 3 bases from V and 5 bases from J, leaving 7 bases between. Germline CDR1 and CDR2: MGHDK and SYGVNS. The CDR3 has 12 residues. DNA for the CDR3: TGTGCCAGCAGTGATAGATCGGAGACCCAGTACTTC. It translates to CASSDRSETQYF.

This clone was seen just once. The rearrangement joins TRBV11-2 to TRBJ2-1; possibly TRBD1 or TRBD2 for D (5 bases each). Germline V gene lookup returns CDR1 SGHAT and CDR2 FQNNGV. The CDR3 has 14 amino acids. V was cut by 2 bases and J by 7 bases, with 12 bases left in between. The DNA for the CDR3 is TGTGCCAGCAGCTTATCGGGGCCGGAGAATGAGCAGTTCTTC. It is translated as CASSLSGPENEQFF.

The chain is built from TRBV6-4 and TRBJ1-5; no firm D call. CDR1 and CDR2 (germline): MRHNA, SNTAGT. The length of the CDR3 is 13 residues. Trimming removed 5 bases at V and 7 bases at J, with 12 bases between. The CDR3, as DNA: TGTGCCAGCAGTCACGACTCAGGCCAGCCCCAGCATTTT. Translated: CASSHDSGQPQHF.

The chain links TRBV5-1 to TRBJ2-3; 12 bases are a match to TRBD1. Trimming took 0 bases from V and 4 from J; bases not matched to a gene: 9. The CDR3 has 18 residues. Germline V gene data show CDR1 as SGHRS and CDR2 as YFSETQ. The DNA of the CDR3 is TGCGCCAGCAGCTTGGGTCCCCCGGGACAGGGGGCTGCAGATACGCAGTATTTT. It codes for CASSLGPPGQGAADTQYF.

The chain couples TRBV27 to TRBJ1-5, with 7 bases lining up with TRBD1. Germline V gene sequence: CDR1 MNHEY, CDR2 SMNVEV (reference sequence). The CDR3 has 16 residues. V was pared by 1 base and J by 1 base, with 4 bases of the junction left unmatched. Here the CDR3 reads CASSLYRGNSNQPQHF. CDR3 bases: TGTGCCAGCAGTTTATACAGGGGAAACAGCAATCAGCCCCAGCATTTT.

The chain recombines TRBV6-1 with TRBJ1-2; TRBD1 is a possible D gene (5 bases). Germline V lookup: CDR1 MNHNS, CDR2 SASEGT. The CDR3 sequence is 13 residues long. V was pared by 1 base and J by 8 bases, with 11 bases between. The CDR3, as DNA: TGTGCCAGCAGTGAAGGCGGGACGTACGGCTACACCTTC. Amino acid sequence: CASSEGGTYGYTF.

V gene TRBV2 combines with J gene TRBJ1-5; tentatively, D is TRBD1 (6 bases). V lost 5 bases and J 2 bases, leaving 10 bases between the germline ends. The CDR3 spans 14 residues. In germline, CDR1 is SNHLY, CDR2 FYNNEI. In DNA form, the CDR3 reads TGTGCCAGCAGTTTGACAGGCGGCAATCAGCCCCAGCATTTT. Protein sequence: CASSLTGGNQPQHF.

The chain combines TRBV21-1 with TRBJ1-2. TRBV21-1 constitutes a pseudogene. The CDR3 sequence is 12 residues long. CDR3 sequence: CASSKGVHGYTF. The CDR3 nucleotides read TGTGCCAGCAGCAAAGGCGTCCATGGCTACACCTTC.

The genes are TRBV7-2 and TRBJ1-5; D may be TRBD1 (5 bases). Germline V CDR1 and CDR2: SGHTA, FQGNSA. The CDR3 length is 16 residues. V lost 1 base and J 3 bases, leaving 13 bases between the germline ends. CDR3 nucleotides: TGTGCCAGCAGCTTAGGGTCACGGGGGATCAATCAGCCCCAGCATTTT. The encoded protein is CASSLGSRGINQPQHF.

CDR3 region: CASRTGNRGYEQYF. In DNA, the CDR3 is TGTGCCAGCAGAACAGGGAATCGTGGCTACGAGCAGTACTTC. The V gene is TRBV27, the J gene TRBJ2-7, with D possibly TRBD1 on 6 matching bases. The V end was cut by 6 bases, the J end by 3 bases, with 15 bases between. The CDR3 length is 14 residues. Germline assignment: CDR1 MNHEY and CDR2 SMNVEV (reference sequence).

This clone was counted a single time. This rearrangement joins TRBV5-1 to TRBJ2-7, with D possibly being TRBD1 or TRBD2 (5 bases each). CDR3 length equals 14 residues. Germline V gene lookup returns CDR1 SGHRS and CDR2 YFSETQ. With 3 bases removed from V and 2 bases from J, the gap between germline ends came to 12 bases. CDR3 loop: CASSSGPGAYEQYF. CDR3 DNA sequence: TGCGCCAGCAGCTCGGGACCTGGAGCCTACGAGCAGTACTTC.

The chain couples TRBV5-6 to TRBJ1-5; the match to TRBD1 covers 10 bases. Unmatched junction bases numbered 10, after V lost 4 bases and J lost 3 bases. Germline CDR1 is SGHDT and CDR2 is YYEEEE. The CDR3 contains 17 residues. The CDR3 sequence: CASSRLPGTGDNQPQHF. The CDR3 DNA reads TGTGCCAGCAGCCGTTTACCCGGGACAGGGGACAATCAGCCCCAGCATTTT.

The chain uses TRBV13 and TRBJ1-2, with D unclear. The V and J ends lost 2 bases and 2 bases respectively, with 18 bases between them. This CDR3 is built from 17 residues. Germline assignment: CDR1 PRHDT and CDR2 FYEKMQ (reference sequence). CDR3 nucleotides: TGTGCCAGCAGCTTAAGACGGGAGAGAGAACTAAACTATGGCTACACCTTC. Encoded protein: CASSLRRERELNYGYTF.

The chain carries TRBV10-2 and TRBJ1-2; D remains ambiguous. The CDR3 covers 15 residues. V was clipped by 3 bases and J by 5 bases, with 16 bases between them. CDR1 is WSHSY, CDR2 SAAADI, per germline. The CDR3 spells CASSDPGSSSYGYTF. The DNA for the CDR3 is TGCGCCAGCAGTGACCCGGGCTCCTCTTCTTATGGCTACACCTTC.

The V and J genes are TRBV4-3 and TRBJ2-2, with 7 bases that match TRBD1. The J segment lost 5 bases and the V segment lost 4 bases, leaving 4 bases of the junction unmatched. From germline, CDR1 is LGHNA and CDR2 YSLEER. CDR3 size: 14 residues. CDR3 amino acids: CASSRRTGTGELFF. In DNA, the CDR3 is TGCGCCAGCAGCCGCCGGACAGGAACCGGGGAGCTGTTTTTT.

The chain recombines TRBV2 with TRBJ2-3, with TRBD2 as a possible D gene (5 bases). This CDR3 is 12 amino acids long. The V end was cut by 6 bases, the J end by 6 bases, with 10 bases between. In germline, CDR1 is SNHLY, CDR2 FYNNEI. The CDR3 nucleotides read TGTGCCAGCAGGATAGGCGGGGATACGCAGTATTTT. Protein: CASRIGGDTQYF. Full variable domain (outside the CDR3, taken from reference TRBV2 and TRBJ2-3): EPEVTQTPSHQVTQMGQEVILRCVPISNHLYFYWYRQILGQKVEFLVSFYNNEISEKSEIFDDQFSVERPDGSNFTLKIRSTKLEDSAMYFCASRIGGDTQYFGPGTRLTVL.

This chain joins TRBV29-1 and TRBJ2-2; D is unclear. The CDR3 is made up of 13 amino acids. Germline V gene data show CDR1 as SQVTM and CDR2 as ANQGSEA. Trimming shortened V by 4 bases and J by 1 base, and 7 bases separated the two germline ends. The CDR3 bases are TGCAGCGTTGGACACCAGAACACCGGGGAGCTGTTTTTT. Encoded protein: CSVGHQNTGELFF.

J is TRBJ2-5 and V is TRBV9; D is uncertain. The V end was cut by 0 bases, the J end by 0 bases, with 9 bases between. There are 15 residues in the CDR3. Germline V gives CDR1 SGDLS, CDR2 YYNGEE. CDR3 nucleotides: TGTGCCAGCAGCGTAGTTGGTTTAAACCAAGAGACCCAGTACTTC. Translating gives CASSVVGLNQETQYF. Using reference TRBV9 and TRBJ2-5 for the parts outside the CDR3, the full variable domain is DSGVTQTPKHLITATGQRVTLRCSPRSGDLSVYWYQQSLDQGLQFLIQYYNGEERAKGNILERFSAQQFPDLHSELNLSSLELGDSALYFCASSVVGLNQETQYFGPGTRLLVL.

The rearrangement uses TRBV9 and TRBJ2-1; 7 nucleotides match TRBD2. CDR3 length equals 12 residues. J gave up 8 bases and V 4 bases, and 3 bases lay outside the gene matches. In germline, CDR1 is SGDLS, CDR2 YYNGEE. In DNA, the CDR3 is TGTGCCAGCAGCCGGACTAGGGATGAGCAGTTCTTC. Its translation is CASSRTRDEQFF.

This chain uses TRBV6-1 with TRBJ1-1, with 10 bases lining up with TRBD1. Germline assignment: CDR1 MNHNS and CDR2 SASEGT. The V gene end was trimmed by 8 bases and the J gene end by 2 bases; junction bases not matched to a gene: 8. The CDR3 runs to 15 residues. Here the CDR3 DNA reads TGTGCCAGCTGGGACAGGGGCGCGGGTAACACTGAAGCTTTCTTT. Encoded protein: CASWDRGAGNTEAFF.